Shown below are 3 T cell receptor beta chains from a single sample sequenced in a study of shared clonotypes between healthy human individuals. Measured with immunoSEQ multiplex PCR; TCRdb has only the in-frame clones, and not every one. Among just over 2,000,000 clones listed, about 95% were seen once. The naive CD8 fraction comprised CD45RO-negative cells positively selected for CCR7 and excluded terminally differentiated effector memory CD45RA+ cells. The sample consisted of naive CD8+ T cells sorted from blood. These receptors were taken from a man younger than 35 in good health.

On this clone: The same CDR3 also results from other DNA sequences found in this sample. The chain is built from TRBV5-4 and TRBJ2-5; no firm D call. The CDR3 consists of 13 residues. Germline V lookup: CDR1 SGHNT, CDR2 YYREEE (reference sequence). Trimming removed 0 bases from V and 5 bases from J, with 8 bases in between. CDR3 region: CASSLGGSETQYF. The CDR3 DNA follows: TGTGCCAGCAGCTTGGGGGGATCTGAGACCCAGTACTTC.

This sequence joins TRBV7-9 and TRBJ2-7; D may match TRBD1 or TRBD2 (6 bases each). Trimming pared 5 bases from V and 3 bases from J, leaving 20 bases between. Germline CDR1 is SEHNR and CDR2 is FQNEAQ (reference sequence). This CDR3 comprises 16 residues. Here the CDR3 reads CASSPWGRDEVYEQYF. CDR3 DNA: TGTGCCAGCAGCCCTTGGGGGCGGGATGAGGTCTACGAGCAGTACTTC. The variable domain in full, with the rest retrieved from reference TRBV7-9 and TRBJ2-7, is DTGVSQNPRHKITKRGQNVTFRCDPISEHNRLYWYRQTLGQGPEFLTYFQNEAQLEKSRLLSDRFSAERPKGSFSTLEIQRTEQGDSAMYLCASSPWGRDEVYEQYFGPGTRLTVT.

V and J are TRBV7-6 and TRBJ1-1; D perhaps matches TRBD1 (6 bases). The CDR3 is made up of 15 amino acids. From germline, CDR1 is SGHVS and CDR2 FNYEAQ. V was pared by 0 bases and J by 4 bases, with 12 bases between. The CDR3 DNA reads as TGTGCCAGCAGCTTAGCCGGGGGAGGGGGCACTGAAGCTTTCTTT. Protein sequence: CASSLAGGGGTEAFF.